The 24 T cell receptor beta chains listed next were all sequenced from one sample in a study of identical twins' blood T cells. In TCRdb, the 5' RACE reads were re-called with MiXCR into one record per CDR3 protein. This table holds roughly 380,000 distinct CDR3 sequences, over 25% found once. Sequenced material: PBMCs. These receptors were taken from a woman aged 18-55 years in good health.

The rearrangement joins TRBV20-1 to TRBJ2-5; TRBD2 matches at 7 bases. The trim removed 4 bases at V and 2 bases at J, leaving 7 bases unmatched. The germline gives CDR1 DFQATT, CDR2 SNEGSKA (reference sequence). This CDR3 is 14 amino acids long. CDR3 bases: TGCAGTGCTACCCCGACTAGCCGACAAGAGACCCAGTACTTC. Amino acids: CSATPTSRQETQYF.

The genes are TRBV5-1 and TRBJ2-1, with D uncertain. Trimming pared 5 bases from V and 0 bases from J, leaving 9 bases between. The CDR3 is 14 residues long. Germline lookup yields CDR1 SGHRS and CDR2 YFSETQ. The CDR3 reads CASRAVLSYNEQFF. The CDR3 DNA reads as TGCGCCAGCAGGGCCGTCCTCTCCTACAATGAGCAGTTCTTC.

The V call is TRBV20-1, the J call TRBJ1-3; 7 bases line up with TRBD1. The CDR3 is 13 residues long. CDR1 and CDR2 (germline): DFQATT, SNEGSKA (reference sequence). After removal of 5 bases from V and 1 base from J, the junction contained 2 bases not matched to a gene. This CDR3 reads CSAATGSGNTIYF. The CDR3 DNA is TGCAGTGCTGCGACAGGGTCTGGAAACACCATATATTTT.

The table lists this clonotype with a few counts. V gene TRBV20-1 combines with J gene TRBJ2-3; D gene unclear. CDR3 length: 10 amino acids. Germline V gives CDR1 DFQATT, CDR2 SNEGSKA (reference sequence). Trimming pared 5 bases from V and 9 bases from J, leaving 9 bases between. CDR3 DNA: TGCAGTGCTCTTTCGCACACGCAGTATTTT. Translated, it gives CSALSHTQYF.

This clonotype was seen a handful of times. The chain carries TRBV20-1 and TRBJ2-1; 13 positions match TRBD2. The length of the CDR3 is 16 residues. The V gene end was trimmed by 5 bases and the J gene end by 2 bases; junction bases not matched to a gene: 6. Per germline, CDR1 DFQATT and CDR2 SNEGSKA (reference sequence). CDR3: CSALSTSGRAYNEQFF. CDR3 nucleotide sequence: TGCAGTGCTCTTTCCACTAGCGGGAGGGCCTACAATGAGCAGTTCTTC.

The V gene is TRBV12-3 or TRBV12-4, the J gene TRBJ1-5, with D unresolved. Trimming stripped 0 bases from V and 6 bases from J, with 6 bases between. The CDR3 length is 13 residues. The CDR3: CASSLARTQPQHF. The CDR3, as DNA: TGTGCCAGCAGTTTAGCGCGGACTCAGCCCCAGCATTTT.

This rearrangement joins TRBV10-3 to TRBJ2-7; 7 nucleotides agree with TRBD2. J was trimmed by 3 bases and V by 3 bases; bases with no gene match: 8. Germline lookup yields CDR1 ENHRY and CDR2 SYGVKD. This CDR3 spans 15 amino acids. The chain's CDR3 is CAISDTVGGSYEQYF. In DNA form, the CDR3 reads TGTGCCATCAGTGACACTGTGGGGGGGAGCTACGAGCAGTACTTC.

V usage is TRBV5-1 and J usage is TRBJ1-6; 9 positions match TRBD1. Trimming removed 3 bases from V and 7 bases from J; junction bases left unmatched: 11. Germline assignment: CDR1 SGHRS and CDR2 YFSETQ. The CDR3 has 17 amino acids. Here the CDR3 DNA reads TGCGCCAGCAGCTCGAGTACCGGGACAGGGTTAAATTCACCCCTCCACTTT. Translating gives CASSSSTGTGLNSPLHF.

Ten or more counts support this clonotype. J is TRBJ1-4 and V is TRBV20-1; unclear D gene. Trimming took 1 base from V and 3 from J, leaving 3 bases between them. Germline CDR1 is DFQATT and CDR2 is SNEGSKA (reference sequence). This CDR3 is built from 12 residues. CDR3 bases: TGCAGTGCTAGAGCGGCTAATGAAAAACTGTTTTTT. Translation: CSARAANEKLFF.

V and J are TRBV19 and TRBJ2-1; TRBD2 matches at 14 bases. With V trimmed by 4 bases and J by 6 bases, 2 bases remained unmatched. This CDR3 comprises 15 residues. Germline loops: CDR1 LNHDA, CDR2 SQIVND (reference sequence). The chain's CDR3 is CASSRTSGGINEQFF. For the CDR3, the DNA is TGTGCCAGTAGTAGGACTAGCGGGGGGATCAATGAGCAGTTCTTC.

This clonotype was detected a few times. This chain joins TRBV2 and TRBJ2-1; TRBD2 matches at 8 bases. CDR3 length equals 14 residues. The germline V gene has CDR1 SNHLY and CDR2 FYNNEI. After removal of 5 bases from V and 9 bases from J, the junction contained 9 bases not matched to a gene. The CDR3 region is CASSFGLAAGEQFF. Written as DNA, the CDR3 is TGTGCCAGCAGTTTCGGACTAGCCGCCGGTGAGCAGTTCTTC. Filled out from reference TRBV2 and TRBJ2-1, the complete variable domain reads EPEVTQTPSHQVTQMGQEVILRCVPISNHLYFYWYRQILGQKVEFLVSFYNNEISEKSEIFDDQFSVERPDGSNFTLKIRSTKLEDSAMYFCASSFGLAAGEQFFGPGTRLTVL.

This chain links TRBV3-1 with TRBJ1-1; D is ambiguous. Per the germline V gene, CDR1 is LGHDT and CDR2 is YNNKEL (reference sequence). The CDR3 extends over 12 amino acids. Trimming pared 2 bases from V and 8 bases from J, leaving 9 bases between. CDR3: CASSQTRMEAFF. Written as DNA, the CDR3 is TGTGCCAGCAGCCAAACCCGGATGGAAGCTTTCTTT.

This clonotype has a single count. The chain combines TRBV11-2 with TRBJ2-2; tentative D call: TRBD2 (5 bases). Trimming took off 3 bases at V and 0 bases at J, with 14 bases between the two ends. Germline values: CDR1 SGHAT, CDR2 FQNNGV. The CDR3 length is 17 residues. The CDR3 spells CASSFGPADSNTGELFF. Here the CDR3 DNA reads TGTGCCAGCAGCTTCGGCCCAGCGGATTCGAACACCGGGGAGCTGTTTTTT.

This clonotype was picked up a small number of times. This chain uses TRBV2 with TRBJ2-1; D is unresolved. Trimming cost V 8 bases and J 8 bases, with 16 bases left between them. CDR3 length: 13 amino acids. The germline V gene has CDR1 SNHLY and CDR2 FYNNEI. The CDR3 spells CASHALSVHEQFF. The CDR3 bases are TGTGCCAGCCATGCCCTCAGCGTCCATGAGCAGTTCTTC.

The sample holds a few counts of this clonotype. This chain uses TRBV11-2 with TRBJ1-2; D is unresolved. Looked up from germline, CDR1 is SGHAT and CDR2 is FQNNGV. This CDR3 is 16 amino acids long. The V end lost 1 base, the J end lost 0 bases, and 12 bases lay between the germline ends. DNA for the CDR3: TGTGCCAGCAGCTTAGTTGCGACGGGGACTAACTATGGCTACACCTTC. Translating it yields CASSLVATGTNYGYTF.

The V gene is TRBV20-1, the J gene TRBJ1-1; no clear D. V lost 2 bases to trimming and J lost 6 bases, with 10 bases between them. The CDR3 extends over 12 amino acids. Germline lookup yields CDR1 DFQATT and CDR2 SNEGSKA (reference sequence). Written as DNA, the CDR3 is TGCAGTGCTAGAAGGCAGCCCGCTGAAGCTTTCTTT. Protein sequence: CSARRQPAEAFF.

This clonotype was seen ten or more times. The chain joins TRBV20-1 to TRBJ1-5, with a weak D call TRBD1 (5 bases). The germline V gene has CDR1 DFQATT and CDR2 SNEGSKA (reference sequence). CDR3 size: 19 residues. Trimming shortened V by 0 bases and J by 2 bases, and 23 bases separated the two germline ends. The CDR3 nucleotides read TGCAGTGCTAGAGATGCGAGGGCAGGGTCAATGGATGGCAATCAGCCCCAGCATTTT. Its protein is CSARDARAGSMDGNQPQHF.

The table lists this clonotype with a few counts. J is TRBJ1-3 and V is TRBV6-5, with D possibly TRBD1 on 6 matching bases. CDR1 and CDR2 from the germline V gene are MNHEY and SVGAGI. Trimming took 3 bases from V and 4 from J, leaving 10 bases between them. The CDR3 length is 14 residues. Here the CDR3 reads CASSYGGQGNTIYF. The CDR3 DNA reads as TGTGCCAGCAGTTATGGAGGACAGGGAAACACCATATATTTT.

The chain links TRBV19 to TRBJ1-5; the match to TRBD1 covers 9 bases. Germline CDR1 and CDR2: LNHDA and SQIVND (reference sequence). The CDR3 contains 15 residues. V gave up 3 bases and J gave up 5 bases; unmatched junction bases: 5. The CDR3 DNA follows: TGTGCCAGTAGTATTGGACAGGGGCGATATCAGCCCCAGCATTTT. Protein: CASSIGQGRYQPQHF.

The CDR3, as DNA: TGCGCCAGCAGCCGACAGGGCCCAGTTCAGGCTGGAAACACCATATATTTT. Its translation: CASSRQGPVQAGNTIYF. V is TRBV5-1 and J is TRBJ1-3; 7 bases align to TRBD1. With 4 bases clipped from V and 2 bases from J, the junction kept 12 bases outside the gene matches. This CDR3 spans 17 amino acids. Germline V gene lookup returns CDR1 SGHRS and CDR2 YFSETQ.

This clonotype was counted only a few times. The chain couples TRBV4-3 to TRBJ2-2; unclear D gene. Germline V lookup: CDR1 LGHNA, CDR2 YSLEER. The CDR3 covers 14 residues. V was clipped by 0 bases and J by 7 bases, with 9 bases between them. In nucleotides, the CDR3 is TGCGCCAGCAGCCAAGATTACCATATCGGGGAGCTGTTTTTT. Protein: CASSQDYHIGELFF.

This chain joins TRBV19 and TRBJ2-3; no clear D. Germline assignment: CDR1 LNHDA and CDR2 SQIVND (reference sequence). V dropped 4 bases and J dropped 3 bases, with 17 bases sitting between them. The CDR3 loop spans 16 amino acids. The CDR3 loop is CASSTRTVLETDTQYF. The CDR3 nucleotides are TGTGCCAGTAGTACGCGGACCGTCCTAGAAACAGATACGCAGTATTTT. The full variable domain, in which reference TRBV19 and TRBJ2-3 provide the parts outside the CDR3, is DGGITQSPKYLFRKEGQNVTLSCEQNLNHDAMYWYRQDPGQGLRLIYYSQIVNDFQKGDIAEGYSVSREKKESFPLTVTSAQKNPTAFYLCASSTRTVLETDTQYFGPGTRLTVL.

This clonotype was detected a few times. V is TRBV20-1 and J is TRBJ1-1, with a possible D match to TRBD1 (6 bases). V shed 6 bases and J shed 0 bases, with 11 bases lying between them. The CDR3 covers 13 residues. Per germline, CDR1 DFQATT and CDR2 SNEGSKA (reference sequence). This CDR3 is CSAADSLNTEAFF. The CDR3 bases are TGCAGTGCCGCGGACAGTCTGAACACTGAAGCTTTCTTT.

This clonotype was recorded a few times. The chain employs TRBV15 and TRBJ2-2; D is uncertain. V shed 0 bases and J shed 9 bases, with 11 bases lying between them. CDR3 length: 14 residues. Germline CDR1 is LNHNV and CDR2 is YYDKDF (reference sequence). CDR3 sequence (DNA): TGTGCCACCAGCAGAGATTTAACCCCGAGGGAGCTGTTTTTT. Encoded protein: CATSRDLTPRELFF.